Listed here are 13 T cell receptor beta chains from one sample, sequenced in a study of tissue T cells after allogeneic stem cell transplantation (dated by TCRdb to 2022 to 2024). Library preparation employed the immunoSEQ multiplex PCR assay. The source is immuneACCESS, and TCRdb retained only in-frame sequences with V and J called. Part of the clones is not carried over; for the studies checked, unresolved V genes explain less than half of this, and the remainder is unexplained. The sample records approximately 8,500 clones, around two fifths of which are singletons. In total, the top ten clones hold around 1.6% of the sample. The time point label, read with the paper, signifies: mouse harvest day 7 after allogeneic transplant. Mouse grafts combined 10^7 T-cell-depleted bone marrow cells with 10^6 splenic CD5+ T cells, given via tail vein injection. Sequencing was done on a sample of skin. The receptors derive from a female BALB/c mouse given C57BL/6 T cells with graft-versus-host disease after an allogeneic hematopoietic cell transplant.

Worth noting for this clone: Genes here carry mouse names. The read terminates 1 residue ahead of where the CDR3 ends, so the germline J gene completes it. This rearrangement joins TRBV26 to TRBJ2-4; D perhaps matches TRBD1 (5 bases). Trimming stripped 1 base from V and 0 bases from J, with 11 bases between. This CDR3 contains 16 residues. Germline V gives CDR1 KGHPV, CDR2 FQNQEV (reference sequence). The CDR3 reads CASSLLAGSSQNTLYF. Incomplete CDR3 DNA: TGTGCCAGCAGTCTGTTGGCAGGGAGTAGTCAAAACACCTTGTAC.

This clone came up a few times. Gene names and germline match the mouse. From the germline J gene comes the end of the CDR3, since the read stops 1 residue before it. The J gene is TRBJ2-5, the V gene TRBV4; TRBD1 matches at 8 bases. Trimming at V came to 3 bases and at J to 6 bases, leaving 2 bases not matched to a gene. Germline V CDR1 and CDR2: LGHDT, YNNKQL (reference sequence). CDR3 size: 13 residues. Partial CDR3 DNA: TGTGCCAGCAGCTATGACAGGGGTGACACCCAGTAC. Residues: CASSYDRGDTQY. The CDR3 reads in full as CASSYDRGDTQYF.

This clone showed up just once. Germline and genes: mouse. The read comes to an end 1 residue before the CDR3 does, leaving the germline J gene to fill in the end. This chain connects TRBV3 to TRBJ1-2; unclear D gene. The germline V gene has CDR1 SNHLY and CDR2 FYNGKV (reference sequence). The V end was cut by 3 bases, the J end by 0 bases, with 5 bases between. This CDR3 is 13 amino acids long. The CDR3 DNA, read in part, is TGTGCCAGCAGCTTCGACACAAACTCCGACTACACC. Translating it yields CASSFDTNSDYT. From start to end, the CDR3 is CASSFDTNSDYTF.

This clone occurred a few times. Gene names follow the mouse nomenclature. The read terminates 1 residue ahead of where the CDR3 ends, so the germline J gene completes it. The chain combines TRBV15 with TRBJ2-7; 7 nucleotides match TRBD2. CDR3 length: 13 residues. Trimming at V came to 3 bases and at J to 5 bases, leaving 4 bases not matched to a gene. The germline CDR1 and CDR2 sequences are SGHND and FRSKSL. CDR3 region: CASSLGGTDEQYF. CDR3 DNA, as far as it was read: TGTGCCAGCAGTTTGGGGGGGACCGATGAACAGTAC.

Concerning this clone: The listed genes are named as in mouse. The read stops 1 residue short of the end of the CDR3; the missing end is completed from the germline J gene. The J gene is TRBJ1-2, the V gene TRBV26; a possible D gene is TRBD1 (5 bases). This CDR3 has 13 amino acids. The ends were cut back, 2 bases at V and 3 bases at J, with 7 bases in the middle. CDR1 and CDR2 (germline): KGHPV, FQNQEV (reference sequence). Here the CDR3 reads CASSLQGHSDYTF. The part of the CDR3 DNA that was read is TGTGCCAGCAGTCTGCAGGGCCACTCCGACTACACC.

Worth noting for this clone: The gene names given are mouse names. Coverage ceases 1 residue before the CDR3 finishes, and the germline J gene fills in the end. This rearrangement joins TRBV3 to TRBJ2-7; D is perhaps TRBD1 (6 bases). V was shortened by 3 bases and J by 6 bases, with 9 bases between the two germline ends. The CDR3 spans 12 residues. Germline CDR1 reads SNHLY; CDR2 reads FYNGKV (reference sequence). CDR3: CASSFGRGEQYF. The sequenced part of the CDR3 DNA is TGTGCCAGCAGCTTCGGCAGGGGTGAACAGTAC.

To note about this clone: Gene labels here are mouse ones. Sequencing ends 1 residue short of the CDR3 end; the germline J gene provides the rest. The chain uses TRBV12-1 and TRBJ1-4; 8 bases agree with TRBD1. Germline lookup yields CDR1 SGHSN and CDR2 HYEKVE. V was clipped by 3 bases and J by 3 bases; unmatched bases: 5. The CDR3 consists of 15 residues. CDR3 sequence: CASSARQGTNERLFF. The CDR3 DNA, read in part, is TGTGCCAGCTCTGCCCGACAGGGGACCAACGAAAGATTATTT.

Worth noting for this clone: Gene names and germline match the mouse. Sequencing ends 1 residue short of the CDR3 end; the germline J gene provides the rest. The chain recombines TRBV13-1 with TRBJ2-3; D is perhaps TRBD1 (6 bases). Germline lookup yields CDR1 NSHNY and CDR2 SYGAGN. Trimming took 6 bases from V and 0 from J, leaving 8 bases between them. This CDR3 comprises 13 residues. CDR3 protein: CASTRGSAETLYF. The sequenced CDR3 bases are TGTGCCAGCACCAGGGGTAGTGCAGAAACGCTGTAT.

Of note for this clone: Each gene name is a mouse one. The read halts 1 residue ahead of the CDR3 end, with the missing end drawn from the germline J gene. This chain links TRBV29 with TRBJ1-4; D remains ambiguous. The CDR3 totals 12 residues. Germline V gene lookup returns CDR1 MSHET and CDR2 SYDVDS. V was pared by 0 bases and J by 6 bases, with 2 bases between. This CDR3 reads CASSLSDERLFF. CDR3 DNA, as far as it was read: TGTGCTAGCAGTTTATCGGACGAAAGATTATTT.

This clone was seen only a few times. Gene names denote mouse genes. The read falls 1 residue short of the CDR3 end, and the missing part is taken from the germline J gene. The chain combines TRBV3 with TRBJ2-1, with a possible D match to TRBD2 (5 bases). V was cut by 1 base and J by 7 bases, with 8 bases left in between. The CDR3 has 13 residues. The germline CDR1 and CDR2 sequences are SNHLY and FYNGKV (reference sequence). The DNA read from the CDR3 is TGTGCCAGCAGCTTAGTGGGGAGAGCTGAGCAGTTC. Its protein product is CASSLVGRAEQF. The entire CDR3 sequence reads CASSLVGRAEQFF.

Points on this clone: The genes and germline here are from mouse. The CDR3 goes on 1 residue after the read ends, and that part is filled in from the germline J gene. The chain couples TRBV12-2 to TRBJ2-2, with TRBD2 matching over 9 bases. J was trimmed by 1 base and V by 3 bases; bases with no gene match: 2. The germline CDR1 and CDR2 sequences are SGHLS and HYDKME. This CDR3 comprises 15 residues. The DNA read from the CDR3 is TGTGCCAGCTCTTGGGGGGGCTTAAACACCGGGCAGCTCTAC. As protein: CASSWGGLNTGQLY. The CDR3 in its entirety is CASSWGGLNTGQLYF.

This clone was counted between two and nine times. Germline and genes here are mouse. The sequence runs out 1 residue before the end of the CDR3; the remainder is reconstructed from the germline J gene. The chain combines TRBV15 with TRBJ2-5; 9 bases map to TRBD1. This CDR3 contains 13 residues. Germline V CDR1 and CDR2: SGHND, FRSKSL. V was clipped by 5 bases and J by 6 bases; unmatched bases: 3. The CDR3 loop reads CASSPGTGDTQYF. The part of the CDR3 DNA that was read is TGTGCCAGCAGTCCCGGGACAGGGGACACCCAGTAC.

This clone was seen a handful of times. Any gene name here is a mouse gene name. The CDR3 bases that were read are TGTGCCAGCAGTATGCCAAACCAAGACACCCAGTAC. Protein sequence: CASSMPNQDTQY. The whole CDR3 sequence reads CASSMPNQDTQYF. The chain carries TRBV19 and TRBJ2-5; D is uncertain. The read comes to an end 1 residue before the CDR3 does, leaving the germline J gene to fill in the end. The CDR3 is made up of 13 amino acids. Germline values: CDR1 FNHDT, CDR2 SITEND (reference sequence). Trimming pared 2 bases from V and 0 bases from J, leaving 4 bases between. Based on the CDR3 plus reference TRBV19 and TRBJ2-5, the full variable domain is GGIITQTPKFLIGQEGQKLTLKCQQNFNHDTMYWYRQDSGKGLRLIYYSITENDLQKGDLSEGYDASREKKSSFSLTVTSAQKNEMAVFLCASSMPNQDTQYFGPGTRLLVL.